This is a list of T cell receptor beta chains from one sample in a study of blood T cells in healthy people across ages. TCRdb reprocessed the 5' RACE reads with MiXCR, giving one entry per CDR3 protein. Counted here are about 1.6 million distinct CDR3 sequences, about 31% occurring once; the ten biggest clones make up approximately 10%. Sequenced material: blood. These receptors were taken from a woman aged 30 to 39 in good health. The CDR3 runs from the conserved cysteine through the conserved F or W. A D gene is named only where the DNA matches it firmly. Rows may omit the clone size; those that give it use once, few, many or a size class.

v_gene	j_gene	abundance	d_gene	CDR3aa	CDR3nt
TRBV3-1	TRBJ2-2	-	-	CASSQEAVTGELFF	TGTGCCAGCAGCCAAGAAGCGGTCACCGGGGAGCTGTTTTTT
TRBV5-6	TRBJ1-1	few	-	CASSLVNVDEAFF	TGTGCCAGCAGCTTGGTTAATGTTGATGAAGCTTTCTTT
TRBV3-1	TRBJ2-1	few	TRBD2	CASSRGSAGDNEQFF	TGTGCCAGCAGCCGAGGGTCAGCGGGGGACAATGAGCAGTTCTTC
TRBV10-3	TRBJ1-2	-	-	CAISQTGPPNYGYTF	TGTGCCATCAGCCAAACGGGGCCCCCTAACTATGGCTACACCTTC
TRBV4-2	TRBJ2-4	-	-	CASSPLNTGTANIQYF	TGTGCCAGCAGCCCCCTGAATACGGGGACTGCAAACATTCAGTACTTC
TRBV20-1	TRBJ2-1	-	TRBD2	CSALGLAGPQVKQFF	TGCAGTGCTCTGGGACTAGCGGGCCCACAGGTTAAGCAGTTCTTC
TRBV30	TRBJ2-2	few	-	CAWRDSTNTGELFF	TGTGCCTGGAGGGACAGCACGAACACCGGGGAGCTGTTTTTT
TRBV4-2	TRBJ1-6	-	-	CASSLSLSRASNSPLHF	TGTGCCAGCAGCCTTTCCCTGTCCAGGGCGAGTAATTCACCCCTCCACTTT
TRBV4-2	TRBJ1-1	-	TRBD1	CASSVGQGVTEAFF	TGTGCCAGCAGCGTAGGACAGGGAGTAACTGAAGCTTTCTTT
TRBV2	TRBJ2-3	-	TRBD1	CASSDQGTGTDTQYF	TGTGCCAGCAGTGATCAGGGGACAGGCACAGATACGCAGTATTTT
TRBV20-1	TRBJ2-5	few	TRBD1	CSASSGTASGKTQYF	TGCAGTGCTAGTTCCGGGACAGCGTCGGGGAAGACCCAGTACTTC
TRBV6-5	TRBJ2-7	few	TRBD1	CASSFDRGRAGEQYF	TGTGCCAGCAGTTTCGACAGGGGGCGCGCCGGGGAGCAGTACTTC
TRBV28	TRBJ2-3	-	TRBD2	CASKPTSVTDTQYF	TGTGCCAGCAAACCGACTAGCGTCACAGATACGCAGTATTTT
TRBV6-2/TRBV6-3	TRBJ2-2	-	-	CASIPRGRDTGELFF	TGTGCCAGCATCCCCAGGGGACGCGACACCGGGGAGCTGTTTTTT
TRBV7-2	TRBJ2-6	-	-	CASSLVATPSGANVLTF	TGTGCCAGCAGCTTAGTAGCCACCCCCTCTGGGGCCAACGTCCTGACTTTC
TRBV11-3	TRBJ2-1	-	TRBD1	CASSTSQGSEQFF	TGTGCCAGCAGCACCTCACAGGGGTCTGAGCAGTTCTTC
TRBV27	TRBJ2-1	-	-	CASSAGQQRQFF	TGTGCCAGCAGTGCCGGACAGCAAAGACAGTTCTTC
TRBV19	TRBJ1-2	-	TRBD1	CASSLRTGESYGYTF	TGTGCCAGTAGTCTGAGGACAGGGGAGAGCTATGGCTACACCTTC
TRBV6-5	TRBJ1-4	few	-	CASRDRQAQMEKLFF	TGTGCCAGCAGAGACCGACAGGCCCAAATGGAAAAACTGTTTTTT
TRBV3-1	TRBJ2-7	-	-	CASMSSPYEQYF	TGTGCCAGCATGAGCAGTCCCTACGAGCAGTACTTC
TRBV20-1	TRBJ2-5	few	-	CSASGTTRTETQYF	TGCAGTGCCTCCGGGACCACCAGGACAGAGACCCAGTACTTC
TRBV6-5	TRBJ1-2	few	-	CASSQEYREGYGYTF	TGTGCCAGCAGTCAAGAATACAGGGAGGGCTATGGCTACACCTTC
TRBV5-1	TRBJ1-2	once	-	CASSSLTAGDGYTF	TGCGCCAGCAGCTCACTTACCGCAGGGGATGGCTACACCTTC
TRBV6-2/TRBV6-3	TRBJ2-2	-	-	CASSYGSAAGELFF	TGTGCCAGCAGTTACGGGTCGGCCGCCGGGGAGCTGTTTTTT
TRBV12-3/TRBV12-4	TRBJ2-1	few	TRBD2	CASSPSGGTNEQFF	TGTGCCAGCAGCCCCAGCGGGGGGACCAATGAGCAGTTCTTC
TRBV15	TRBJ2-3	-	TRBD2	CATSSGLAGLVDTQYF	TGTGCCACCAGCTCAGGACTAGCGGGACTGGTAGATACGCAGTATTTT